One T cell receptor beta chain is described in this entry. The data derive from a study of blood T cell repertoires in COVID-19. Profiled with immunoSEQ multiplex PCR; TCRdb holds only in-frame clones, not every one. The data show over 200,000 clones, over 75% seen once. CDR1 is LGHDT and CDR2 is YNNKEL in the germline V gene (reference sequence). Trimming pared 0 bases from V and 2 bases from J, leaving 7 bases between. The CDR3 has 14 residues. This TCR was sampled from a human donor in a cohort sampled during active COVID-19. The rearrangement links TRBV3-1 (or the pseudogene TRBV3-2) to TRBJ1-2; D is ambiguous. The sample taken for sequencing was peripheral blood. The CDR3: CASSQEGRNYGYTF. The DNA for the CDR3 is TGTGCCAGCAGCCAAGAGGGCAGGAACTATGGCTACACCTTC.